The present entry profiles one TCR beta chain with its context. As yet, its antigen is unknown. Germline V CDR1 and CDR2: SGHTA, FQGNSA. The CDR3 length is 16 residues. Unmatched junction bases numbered 11, after V lost 1 base and J lost 8 bases. The source of the sample is a study of T cell responses to AZD1222 COVID-19 vaccine. Profiling relied on immunoSEQ multiplex PCR, and the TCRdb table lists in-frame clones only, not all of them. The sample has 150,000 or so clones, roughly 90% seen once. General study results and limits: Most donors were white British and more were female, and clonal diversity was possibly underestimated. Reportedly, nearly half the spike-specific TCRs target unmutated variant regions. Repertoire collection took place solely once the T cell response had peaked.

The chain uses TRBV7-2 and TRBJ1-2, with 9 bases fitting TRBD1. Sample: peripheral blood, taken on day 0 of AZD1222 vaccination. This sequence originates from an adult in good health. CDR3 region: CASSLGGTGRVEGYTF. DNA of the CDR3: TGTGCCAGCAGCTTAGGGGGGACAGGGAGGGTAGAAGGCTACACCTTC.